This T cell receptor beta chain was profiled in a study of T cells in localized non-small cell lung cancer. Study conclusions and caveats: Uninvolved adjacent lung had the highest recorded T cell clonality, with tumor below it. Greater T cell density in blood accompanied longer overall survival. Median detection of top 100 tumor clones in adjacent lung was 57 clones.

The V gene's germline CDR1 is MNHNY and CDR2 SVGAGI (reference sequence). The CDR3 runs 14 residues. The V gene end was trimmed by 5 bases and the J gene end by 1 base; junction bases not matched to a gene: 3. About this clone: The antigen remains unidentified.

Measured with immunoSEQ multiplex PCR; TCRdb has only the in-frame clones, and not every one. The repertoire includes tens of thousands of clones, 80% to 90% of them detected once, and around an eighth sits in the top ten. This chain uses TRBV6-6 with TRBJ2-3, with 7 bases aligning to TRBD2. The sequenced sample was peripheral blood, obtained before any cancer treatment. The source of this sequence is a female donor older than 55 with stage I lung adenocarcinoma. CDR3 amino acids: CASSIAGGTDTQYF. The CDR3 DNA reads TGTGCCAGCAGTATCGCGGGAGGCACAGATACGCAGTATTTT.